What follows is one T cell receptor beta chain and its context. The antigen is undetermined. This record comes from a study of vaccination effects on CD4 cells after COVID-19. In germline, CDR1 is SGHRS, CDR2 YFSETQ. V lost 4 bases and J 5 bases, leaving 15 bases between the germline ends. There are 14 residues in the CDR3. Study conclusions and caveats: By a late point after vaccination, infection- and vaccine-induced clones had shrunk markedly through clonal contraction. Only 1 of 255 vaccine-induced clones from healthy vaccinees cross-reacted with common cold coronaviruses.

Culture lasted over 9 days before CD4+ T cell isolation. Each participant received a vaccine that was either BNT162b2 or mRNA-1273, given as two doses. The data were produced by immunoSEQ multiplex PCR, yet TCRdb's version contains in-frame clones alone and is incomplete. The sample carries fewer than 75,000 clones, nearly 80% recorded once. The input for sequencing was CD4+ T cells from PBMCs cultured without peptide, taken after COVID-19 vaccination. The TCR was taken from a human donor who received a COVID-19 vaccine. The gene calls are TRBV5-1 and TRBJ1-1; no reliable D call. The CDR3 sequence: CASSGLSLETEAFF. Here the CDR3 DNA reads TGCGCCAGCAGCGGTCTTTCCTTAGAAACTGAAGCTTTCTTT.